This T cell receptor (beta chain) appears in the sequencing data of a study of metastatic and nonmetastatic thyroid tumors. Across the study: Repertoire data that came from the blood and tumor or nodule tissue of malignant and benign thyroid patients were compared.

All patients reached thyroid surgery having received no treatment beforehand. CDR3 length: 13 amino acids. The V and J ends lost 4 bases and 4 bases respectively, with 9 bases between them. Germline V gene data show CDR1 as KGHDR and CDR2 as SFDVKD. This clone is labeled large. As originally analysed: CDR3 differences across clinicopathological groups were used to build a distant-metastasis classifier for papillary thyroid cancer. TCRdb used MiXCR to call clones anew from the PCR reads. These V and J calls rely on TCRdb rather than the paper's analysis. The repertoire holds about 14,000 clones, with roughly 28% as singletons.

This receptor was taken from a female donor with papillary thyroid cancer or a benign thyroid nodule (not recorded which). Some clones in this sample may be carry-over from other donors' samples. The chain combines TRBV24-1 with TRBJ1-2; D ambiguous. The sample taken for sequencing was tumor tissue. CDR3 coding DNA: TGTGCCACCAGTGACTTATTCAGCTATGGCTACACCTTC. It translates to CATSDLFSYGYTF.